The 20 T cell receptor beta chains below all came from one sample that was sequenced in a study of shared clonotypes between healthy human individuals. The method was immunoSEQ multiplex PCR; TCRdb's version includes in-frame clones alone and lacks a portion of them. Of around 1.9 million clones in the sample, 80% to 95% were seen once. As defined, naive CD8 cells were CD45RO-negative and positively selected for CCR7, with terminally differentiated effector memory CD45RA+ cells excluded. Sequenced input: naive CD8+ T cells from PBMCs. These receptor sequences come from a man aged 18 to 35 in good health. Some clones in this sample may be carry-over from other donors' samples.

The chain employs TRBV5-6 and TRBJ2-7; 7 nucleotides align to TRBD1. J gave up 6 bases and V 2 bases, and 2 bases lay outside the gene matches. This CDR3 comprises 12 residues. Germline V gene sequence: CDR1 SGHDT, CDR2 YYEEEE. The CDR3 nucleotides read TGTGCCAGCAGCTTCCGGACAGGCGAGCAGTACTTC. Its translation is CASSFRTGEQYF.

The table lists this clone with a count of one. The chain carries TRBV25-1 and TRBJ2-3, with 7 bases that match TRBD1. CDR3 length: 14 amino acids. The junction had 7 bases not matched to a gene; V was cut back by 6 bases and J by 4 bases. The germline V gene has CDR1 MGHDK and CDR2 SYGVNS. CDR3 region: CASRRGQFADTQYF. CDR3 coding DNA: TGTGCCAGCAGGAGGGGACAGTTCGCAGATACGCAGTATTTT. The variable domain in full, with the rest retrieved from reference TRBV25-1 and TRBJ2-3, is EADIYQTPRYLVIGTGKKITLECSQTMGHDKMYWYQQDPGMELHLIHYSYGVNSTEKGDLSSESTVSRIRTEHFPLTLESARPSHTSQYLCASRRGQFADTQYFGPGTRLTVL.

The genes are TRBV16 and TRBJ1-5; 9 nucleotides line up with TRBD1. Germline V gives CDR1 KGHSY, CDR2 FQNENV. The CDR3 is 16 amino acids. The V segment lost 3 bases and the J segment 7 bases; nucleotides outside the gene matches: 10. CDR3 coding DNA: TGTGCCAGCAGCCAGGGAGACAGGGGGTTAGTACAGCCCCAGCATTTT. It specifies CASSQGDRGLVQPQHF.

The chain recombines TRBV9 with TRBJ2-2, with D perhaps matching TRBD2 (5 bases). The germline CDR1 and CDR2 sequences are SGDLS and YYNGEE. CDR3 length: 16 amino acids. The V end was cut by 0 bases, the J end by 1 base, with 10 bases between. The CDR3 DNA reads as TGTGCCAGCAGCGTAGCCCAAAGCGGGAACACCGGGGAGCTGTTTTTT. This gives the protein CASSVAQSGNTGELFF.

The chain carries TRBV7-9 and TRBJ2-1, with D uncertain. The length of the CDR3 is 18 residues. CDR1 SEHNR and CDR2 FQNEAQ come from the germline V gene (reference sequence). V was trimmed by 4 bases and J by 6 bases, leaving 25 bases between them. The CDR3 reads CASSSPFPHPEVGNEQFF. The CDR3 bases are TGTGCCAGCAGCTCCCCGTTTCCCCACCCAGAGGTAGGCAATGAGCAGTTCTTC.

The genes are TRBV11-2 and TRBJ2-1; D unresolved. Germline lookup yields CDR1 SGHAT and CDR2 FQNNGV. V was clipped by 1 base and J by 14 bases, with 18 bases between them. The CDR3 sequence is 14 residues long. The CDR3 bases are TGTGCCAGCAGCTTAGGTGGAGCCCCGATAGAAAAGTTCTTC. Amino acid sequence: CASSLGGAPIEKFF.

This chain uses TRBV4-1 with TRBJ2-7; D is possibly TRBD1 (5 bases). V was pared by 0 bases and J by 2 bases, with 11 bases between. The CDR3 contains 15 residues. Germline loops: CDR1 MGHRA, CDR2 YSYEKL. In DNA form, the CDR3 reads TGCGCCAGCAGCCAAGACAGGGTCGGACCCTACGAGCAGTACTTC. Its translation: CASSQDRVGPYEQYF.

The chain is built from TRBV9 and TRBJ2-3; perhaps TRBD2 as D (6 bases). V lost 6 bases to trimming and J lost 3 bases, with 17 bases between them. Germline values: CDR1 SGDLS, CDR2 YYNGEE. The CDR3 covers 15 residues. CDR3 residues: CASTPVRLETDTQYF. The CDR3, as DNA: TGTGCCAGCACCCCTGTGCGACTAGAGACAGATACGCAGTATTTT.

As regards this clone: This CDR3 is also generated by other DNA sequences in the sample. V usage is TRBV9 and J usage is TRBJ2-7; D ambiguous. This CDR3 has 14 residues. Trimming shortened V by 0 bases and J by 0 bases, and 7 bases separated the two germline ends. CDR1 SGDLS and CDR2 YYNGEE come from the germline V gene. CDR3 sequence: CASSVAYSSYEQYF. CDR3 DNA: TGTGCCAGCAGCGTAGCCTACAGCTCCTACGAGCAGTACTTC.

The V call is TRBV7-9, the J call TRBJ2-7, with 7 bases that match TRBD2. Germline loops: CDR1 SEHNR, CDR2 FQNEAQ (reference sequence). V trimming: 9 bases; J trimming: 2 bases; junction bases outside the gene matches: 16. The CDR3 consists of 16 residues. CDR3: CASSPPSGRVPYEQYF. In DNA, the CDR3 is TGTGCCAGTAGCCCTCCTTCGGGGAGGGTCCCCTACGAGCAGTACTTC.

The V call is TRBV4-1, the J call TRBJ2-5, with 11 nucleotides matching TRBD2. The length of the CDR3 is 17 residues. V was clipped by 4 bases and J by 5 bases; unmatched bases: 12. Germline V gene sequence: CDR1 MGHRA, CDR2 YSYEKL. CDR3 sequence: CASSPYPGLAVGETQYF. CDR3 DNA sequence: TGCGCCAGCAGCCCCTACCCGGGACTAGCGGTAGGGGAGACCCAGTACTTC.

The chain links TRBV21-1 to TRBJ2-7; no check of the table's D call, TRBD2, against the DNA was made. TRBV21-1 is given as a pseudogene. The CDR3 extends over 18 amino acids. CDR3 DNA: TGTGCCAGCAGCAATGGGGATACATTAGCGGCCCATTGGTACGAGCAGTACTTC. This encodes CASSNGDTLAAHWYEQYF.

The V and J genes are TRBV27 and TRBJ2-5; tentatively, D is TRBD1 (5 bases). V was trimmed by 4 bases and J by 5 bases, leaving 11 bases between them. The germline V gene encodes CDR1 MNHEY and CDR2 SMNVEV (reference sequence). This CDR3 has 13 amino acids. The CDR3 nucleotides read TGTGCCAGCAGTTCCCTAGGGGTGGAGACCCAGTACTTC. This translates into CASSSLGVETQYF.

This clone was recorded only once. The rearrangement links TRBV15 to TRBJ2-7; D possibly uses TRBD1 or TRBD2 (5 bases each). This CDR3 spans 16 amino acids. Germline CDR1 and CDR2: LNHNV and YYDKDF (reference sequence). The V gene lost 0 bases and the J gene lost 0 bases, with 12 bases spanning the gap. The CDR3 spells CATSRDGGTLSYEQYF. The CDR3 nucleotides read TGTGCCACCAGCAGAGATGGTGGGACCCTCTCCTACGAGCAGTACTTC.

The J gene is TRBJ1-1, the V gene TRBV19, with a weak D call TRBD1 (5 bases). Germline loops: CDR1 LNHDA, CDR2 SQIVND (reference sequence). The V gene lost 5 bases and the J gene lost 1 base, with 14 bases spanning the gap. This CDR3 is built from 15 residues. This CDR3 reads CASSQRGRQNTEAFF. The CDR3, as DNA: TGTGCCAGTAGTCAGCGGGGCAGGCAGAACACTGAAGCTTTCTTT.

The genes are TRBV13 and TRBJ1-3; no firm D call. CDR1 PRHDT and CDR2 FYEKMQ come from the germline V gene (reference sequence). V was cut by 5 bases and J by 2 bases, with 16 bases left in between. This CDR3 comprises 16 residues. DNA of the CDR3: TGTGCCAGCAGCCACACCGTGGGGATGACTGGAAACACCATATATTTT. It translates to CASSHTVGMTGNTIYF. Supplemented by reference TRBV13 and TRBJ1-3, the full variable domain reads AAGVIQSPRHLIKEKRETATLKCYPIPRHDTVYWYQQGPGQDPQFLISFYEKMQSDKGSIPDRFSAQQFSDYHSELNMSSLELGDSALYFCASSHTVGMTGNTIYFGEGSWLTVV.

This clone was seen a single time. The gene calls are TRBV19 and TRBJ1-2; 9 nucleotides align to TRBD1. Losses at the gene ends were 6 bases for V and 4 bases for J; bases not matched to a gene: 6. CDR3 length equals 14 residues. Germline CDR1 and CDR2: LNHDA and SQIVND (reference sequence). CDR3 DNA sequence: TGTGCCAGTAGCTTGACAGGGGGGATCTATGGCTACACCTTC. Translating gives CASSLTGGIYGYTF.

V usage is TRBV9 and J usage is TRBJ2-1, with 11 positions matching TRBD1. CDR3 length: 21 residues. Germline trimming cut 3 bases from V and 2 bases from J; bases unmatched to any gene: 19. Germline CDR1 is SGDLS and CDR2 is YYNGEE. The CDR3 region has the DNA TGTGCCAGCAGCGCGCGCAGTAGGACAGGGGGCCCGGGAGGGACCTACAATGAGCAGTTCTTC. It specifies CASSARSRTGGPGGTYNEQFF.

This clone was seen only a few times. V gene TRBV29-1 combines with J gene TRBJ1-2, with 7 positions matching TRBD1. Per the germline V gene, CDR1 is SQVTM and CDR2 is ANQGSEA. The J segment lost 2 bases and the V segment lost 7 bases, leaving 4 bases of the junction unmatched. CDR3 length: 12 residues. This chain's CDR3 is CSARDSNYGYTF. As DNA, the CDR3 is TGCAGCGCCCGGGACAGCAACTATGGCTACACCTTC.

This rearrangement joins TRBV11-2 to TRBJ2-7; TRBD2 matches at 7 bases. CDR1 SGHAT and CDR2 FQNNGV come from the germline V gene. The CDR3 length is 15 residues. The V segment lost 2 bases and the J segment 3 bases; nucleotides outside the gene matches: 7. The CDR3 is CASSLFLASGYEQYF. The CDR3 coding sequence is TGTGCCAGCAGCTTATTTCTGGCTAGCGGCTACGAGCAGTACTTC.